This entry lists 32 T cell receptor beta chains sequenced from one sample in a study of shared clonotypes between healthy human individuals. Terminally differentiated effector memory CD45RA+ cells were excluded by CCR7 positive selection of CD45RO-negative cells. Some clones are missing from TCRdb's copy, which holds only in-frame ones; the method was immunoSEQ multiplex PCR. Of nearly 2 million clones in the sample, approximately 94% were seen once. Sequencing used naive CD8+ T cells sorted from blood. The receptors shown here come from a man younger than 30 in good health.

The V gene is TRBV5-6, the J gene TRBJ1-4; D unclear. The CDR3 is 14 residues long. Trimming removed 3 bases at V and 0 bases at J, with 6 bases between. Germline CDR1 SGHDT, CDR2 YYEEEE. CDR3 in amino acids: CASSSGPTNEKLFF. CDR3 sequence (DNA): TGTGCCAGCAGCTCGGGTCCAACTAATGAAAAACTGTTTTTT.

This chain connects TRBV25-1 to TRBJ2-7; 7 positions match TRBD1. The CDR3 has 14 residues. The V gene's germline CDR1 is MGHDK and CDR2 SYGVNS. V was pared by 8 bases and J by 2 bases, with 9 bases of the junction left unmatched. The CDR3 DNA follows: TGTGCCAGCGGCAGACAGGGCTATCCCTACGAGCAGTACTTC. This codes for CASGRQGYPYEQYF.

This chain uses TRBV4-3 with TRBJ1-2, with D unclear. The CDR3 has 15 amino acids. Deletions cut 0 bases from V and 2 bases from J, with 10 bases between. Germline V gene data show CDR1 as LGHNA and CDR2 as YSLEER. In DNA, the CDR3 is TGCGCCAGCAGCCAAGACGACCGCACCAACTATGGCTACACCTTC. It encodes CASSQDDRTNYGYTF.

As to this clone: The sample holds other DNA sequences that translate to the same CDR3. This chain uses TRBV4-1 with TRBJ2-5, with 7 bases lining up with TRBD1. Germline CDR1 reads MGHRA; CDR2 reads YSYEKL. The CDR3 loop spans 13 amino acids. J lost 3 bases, V lost 3 bases, and 1 base had no gene match. The CDR3 bases are TGCGCCAGCAGCCACCAGGGGGAAGAGACCCAGTACTTC. Protein sequence: CASSHQGEETQYF.

The chain joins TRBV4-2 to TRBJ2-7; TRBD2 agrees at 7 bases. V shed 1 base and J 0 bases; nucleotides not matched to a gene: 9. CDR1 is LGHNA, CDR2 YNFKEQ, per germline. The CDR3 runs 17 residues. The CDR3 DNA reads as TGTGCCAGCAGCCAAGCCCCCTCCAGCGGGGCCTCCTACGAGCAGTACTTC. Residues: CASSQAPSSGASYEQYF.

The chain carries TRBV28 and TRBJ2-2, with D hard to call. CDR3 length equals 14 residues. From germline, CDR1 is MDHEN and CDR2 SYDVKM. V lost 5 bases and J lost 5, with 12 bases in between. This CDR3 reads CASSHLTPTGELFF. The CDR3 bases are TGTGCCAGCAGTCACCTGACACCGACCGGGGAGCTGTTTTTT.

Written as DNA, the CDR3 is TGTGCCAGTCATCCAGTAGGGATCACCGGGGAGCTGTTTTTT. Its protein product is CASHPVGITGELFF. V and J are TRBV6-5 and TRBJ2-2; D is uncertain. Trimming pared 9 bases from V and 4 bases from J, leaving 15 bases between. The germline CDR1 and CDR2 sequences are MNHEY and SVGAGI. This CDR3 comprises 14 residues.

In the case of this clone: This sample includes further DNA sequences coding for the same CDR3. The chain uses TRBV9 and TRBJ2-7; TRBD1 agrees at 7 bases. Trimming took 3 bases from V and 3 from J; bases not matched to a gene: 6. The CDR3 is 14 amino acids. Germline V gene data show CDR1 as SGDLS and CDR2 as YYNGEE. The CDR3 nucleotides read TGTGCCAGCAGCGCCGGGACAGACCTCTACGAGCAGTACTTC. The encoded protein is CASSAGTDLYEQYF.

The chain couples TRBV28 to TRBJ2-5, with D possibly TRBD1 on 6 matching bases. The CDR3 loop spans 15 amino acids. Germline CDR1 is MDHEN and CDR2 is SYDVKM. With 5 bases removed from V and 5 bases from J, the gap between germline ends came to 18 bases. The CDR3 loop reads CASSLGTTAQETQYF. CDR3 DNA sequence: TGTGCCAGCAGTCTGGGGACAACGGCTCAGGAGACCCAGTACTTC. The variable domain in full, completed from reference TRBV28 and TRBJ2-5, reads DVKVTQSSRYLVKRTGEKVFLECVQDMDHENMFWYRQDPGLGLRLIYFSYDVKMKEKGDIPEGYSVSREKKERFSLILESASTNQTSMYLCASSLGTTAQETQYFGPGTRLLVL.

The V call is TRBV11-2, the J call TRBJ2-7; TRBD1 matches at 9 bases. J was trimmed by 4 bases and V by 2 bases; bases with no gene match: 9. Germline loops: CDR1 SGHAT, CDR2 FQNNGV. This CDR3 is 16 amino acids long. The CDR3 coding sequence is TGTGCCAGCAGCTTACTTCTCGGACAGGGGTTTTACGAGCAGTACTTC. Its translation is CASSLLLGQGFYEQYF.

This clone appeared a few times. The rearrangement links TRBV30 to TRBJ1-5; 8 bases are a match to TRBD1. The CDR3 has 14 amino acids. The V and J ends lost 3 bases and 6 bases, in that order; junction bases with no gene match: 7. The V gene's germline CDR1 is GTSNPN and CDR2 SVGIG (reference sequence). The CDR3, as DNA: TGTGCCTGGAGCCAAGGACAGGGAAGTCAGCCCCAGCATTTT. It encodes CAWSQGQGSQPQHF. The full variable domain, its missing parts supplied by reference TRBV30 and TRBJ1-5, is SQTIHQWPATLVQPVGSPLSLECTVEGTSNPNLYWYRQAAGRGLQLLFYSVGIGQISSEVPQNLSASRPQDRQFILSSKKLLLSDSGFYLCAWSQGQGSQPQHFGDGTRLSIL.

This chain links TRBV11-2 with TRBJ1-1; unclear D gene. The CDR3 consists of 15 residues. Trimming took off 3 bases at V and 3 bases at J, with 14 bases between the two ends. Germline lookup yields CDR1 SGHAT and CDR2 FQNNGV. The CDR3 DNA sequence: TGTGCCAGCAGCTTGGATGGGGTGAAGTACACTGAAGCTTTCTTT. It is translated as CASSLDGVKYTEAFF.

This rearrangement joins TRBV5-6 to TRBJ1-1; no clear D gene. In germline, CDR1 is SGHDT, CDR2 YYEEEE. The CDR3 loop spans 15 amino acids. V lost 0 bases and J lost 2, with 11 bases in between. The CDR3 loop reads CASSLAVRGNTEAFF. The CDR3, as DNA: TGTGCCAGCAGCTTGGCGGTCCGGGGTAACACTGAAGCTTTCTTT.

The chain recombines TRBV6-6 with TRBJ2-5; possible D gene TRBD2, 5 bases. This CDR3 contains 14 residues. Trimming took off 4 bases at V and 5 bases at J, with 14 bases between the two ends. Germline V gives CDR1 MNHNY, CDR2 SVGAGI (reference sequence). The CDR3 region has the DNA TGTGCCAGCAGTTCCTCCGGGGTAGGGGAGACCCAGTACTTC. Translating it yields CASSSSGVGETQYF.

The sample holds one count of this clone. J is TRBJ2-1 and V is TRBV27; D perhaps matches TRBD1 (5 bases). The CDR3 loop spans 14 amino acids. Germline CDR1 is MNHEY and CDR2 is SMNVEV (reference sequence). V was clipped by 3 bases and J by 4 bases, with 10 bases between them. This CDR3 is CASSFGAVYNEQFF. DNA for the CDR3: TGTGCCAGCAGTTTTGGGGCAGTTTACAATGAGCAGTTCTTC.

The sample holds a few counts of this clone. The junction shows a germline mismatch at one end, possibly a read error. V gene TRBV7-9 combines with J gene TRBJ1-2, with D perhaps matching TRBD1 (5 bases). Germline CDR1 reads SEHNR; CDR2 reads FQNEAQ (reference sequence). There are 11 residues in the CDR3. The CDR3 bases are TGTGCCAGCAGCTCTACAGGTGGCACAGGCTTC. This translates into CASSSTGGTGF.

This clone was seen more than once but under ten times. Other DNA sequences within the sample encode an identical CDR3. The rearrangement links TRBV28 to TRBJ1-2, with 7 bases fitting TRBD1. The junction had 3 bases not matched to a gene; V was cut back by 5 bases and J by 0 bases. CDR1 and CDR2 (germline): MDHEN, SYDVKM. This CDR3 comprises 14 residues. CDR3 in DNA: TGTGCCAGCAGTCTGACAGGGACTAACTATGGCTACACCTTC. Translation gives CASSLTGTNYGYTF.

The V call is TRBV5-6, the J call TRBJ1-2; possibly TRBD1 for D (5 bases). V lost 4 bases to trimming and J lost 4 bases, with 14 bases between them. CDR3 length equals 14 residues. Germline CDR1 is SGHDT and CDR2 is YYEEEE. DNA of the CDR3: TGTGCCAGCAGCCCGACGACAGCTACCTATGGCTACACCTTC. Protein sequence: CASSPTTATYGYTF.

The chain links TRBV7-6 to TRBJ2-7; D is possibly TRBD1 or TRBD2 (5 bases each). V lost 5 bases to trimming and J lost 5 bases, with 16 bases between them. Germline V gene sequence: CDR1 SGHVS, CDR2 FNYEAQ. This CDR3 has 14 residues. In nucleotides, the CDR3 is TGTGCCAGCAGCCCTGTTATTGGGGGTGACGAGCAGTACTTC. Protein: CASSPVIGGDEQYF.

V usage is TRBV2 and J usage is TRBJ2-3, with D unresolved. V lost 6 bases and J lost 4, with 11 bases in between. This CDR3 spans 13 amino acids. Germline CDR1 is SNHLY and CDR2 is FYNNEI. The CDR3 loop is CASRDVIPDTQYF. The CDR3, as DNA: TGTGCCAGCAGGGACGTTATCCCAGATACGCAGTATTTT. Full variable domain (rest looked up from reference TRBV2 and TRBJ2-3): EPEVTQTPSHQVTQMGQEVILRCVPISNHLYFYWYRQILGQKVEFLVSFYNNEISEKSEIFDDQFSVERPDGSNFTLKIRSTKLEDSAMYFCASRDVIPDTQYFGPGTRLTVL.

The chain employs TRBV12-5 and TRBJ2-1; D tentatively reads TRBD1 or TRBD2 (6 bases each). This CDR3 is 15 amino acids long. Trimming took off 5 bases at V and 6 bases at J, with 17 bases between the two ends. Germline CDR1 LGHNT, CDR2 FRNRAP. The CDR3 region has the DNA TGTGCTAGTGGTCCACCGGGGGCGGATGGCAATGAGCAGTTCTTC. It specifies CASGPPGADGNEQFF.

This clone appeared a single time. Other nucleotide sequences from this sample produce the same CDR3. V usage is TRBV19 and J usage is TRBJ1-1; tentative D call: TRBD1 (5 bases). V shed 3 bases and J shed 3 bases, with 8 bases lying between them. The CDR3 extends over 13 amino acids. Germline V gives CDR1 LNHDA, CDR2 SQIVND (reference sequence). The CDR3 sequence: CASSILGDTEAFF. CDR3 nucleotides: TGTGCCAGTAGTATTCTGGGGGACACTGAAGCTTTCTTT.

This chain connects TRBV10-1 to TRBJ2-7; TRBD1 is a possible D gene (6 bases). CDR3 length: 15 residues. The ends were cut back, 3 bases at V and 2 bases at J, with 14 bases in the middle. CDR1 and CDR2 (germline): WNHNN, SYGVQD (reference sequence). Written as DNA, the CDR3 is TGCGCCAGCAGTGAAAACCTACAGGGACCCTACGAGCAGTACTTC. Residues: CASSENLQGPYEQYF.

V usage is TRBV9 and J usage is TRBJ1-4, with D tentatively TRBD1 (6 bases). Germline CDR1 reads SGDLS; CDR2 reads YYNGEE. The CDR3 spans 16 residues. V lost 5 bases and J 6 bases, leaving 20 bases between the germline ends. The CDR3 bases are TGTGCCAGCAGTCTAGCCCTGGGGGGGGCTGATGAAAAACTGTTTTTT. Its translation: CASSLALGGADEKLFF.

This clone has only one observation. In nucleotides, the CDR3 is TGTGCCAGCAGCGCCGGAGGGGGATTGGGCAGGCATGGCTACACCTTC. Its translation: CASSAGGGLGRHGYTF. V gene TRBV7-8 combines with J gene TRBJ1-2, with a weak D call TRBD1 (6 bases). This CDR3 is 16 amino acids long. Trimming stripped 5 bases from V and 6 bases from J, with 22 bases between. Germline CDR1 SGHVS, CDR2 FQNEAQ.

The chain couples TRBV5-4 to TRBJ1-1; D possibly corresponds to TRBD1 (6 bases). Germline CDR1 and CDR2: SGHNT and YYREEE (reference sequence). Trimming cost V 2 bases and J 1 base, with 15 bases left between them. The CDR3 is 16 amino acids. In DNA, the CDR3 is TGTGCCAGCAGCTTAGGCAGGGGAGGATCGAACACTGAAGCTTTCTTT. It yields the protein CASSLGRGGSNTEAFF.

The chain recombines TRBV4-1 with TRBJ1-4; tentatively, D is TRBD1 (6 bases). V lost 1 base to trimming and J lost 4 bases, with 13 bases between them. CDR3 length equals 16 residues. The V gene's germline CDR1 is MGHRA and CDR2 YSYEKL. The CDR3 nucleotides read TGCGCCAGCAGCCAAGTATTAGGACAGCTTAATGAAAAACTGTTTTTT. Amino acids: CASSQVLGQLNEKLFF.

V is TRBV4-3 and J is TRBJ2-1; 9 nucleotides match TRBD2. Per the germline V gene, CDR1 is LGHNA and CDR2 is YSLEER. J lost 5 bases, V lost 2 bases, and 4 bases had no gene match. This CDR3 has 15 residues. The CDR3 spells CASSQSREGHNEQFF. The CDR3 bases are TGCGCCAGCAGCCAATCGCGGGAGGGCCACAATGAGCAGTTCTTC.

The chain recombines TRBV27 with TRBJ2-7, with 7 bases aligning to TRBD2. After removal of 5 bases from V and 2 bases from J, the junction contained 12 bases not matched to a gene. Germline CDR1 and CDR2: MNHEY and SMNVEV (reference sequence). CDR3 length: 16 residues. CDR3 loop: CASSPSLGGNAYEQYF. CDR3 DNA sequence: TGTGCCAGCAGTCCATCCCTGGGGGGGAACGCCTACGAGCAGTACTTC.

This clone is a singleton in its sample. This chain's CDR3 is CASAGGEDEQFF. The CDR3 bases are TGTGCCAGCGCCGGGGGTGAAGATGAGCAGTTCTTC. This chain uses TRBV13 with TRBJ2-1, with a possible D match to TRBD2 (6 bases). Germline CDR1 and CDR2: PRHDT and FYEKMQ (reference sequence). Trimming stripped 8 bases from V and 8 bases from J, with 13 bases between. The length of the CDR3 is 12 residues.

The chain is built from TRBV4-1 and TRBJ1-1; D gene ambiguous. The germline V gene encodes CDR1 MGHRA and CDR2 YSYEKL. The CDR3 spans 14 residues. Trimming removed 2 bases at V and 0 bases at J, with 7 bases between. CDR3 sequence reads: CASSQNQLNTEAFF. The CDR3 coding sequence is TGCGCCAGCAGCCAAAATCAACTGAACACTGAAGCTTTCTTT.

The chain links TRBV7-2 to TRBJ2-7, with D hard to call. V gave up 2 bases and J gave up 6 bases, with 17 bases separating them. Germline V gene data show CDR1 as SGHTA and CDR2 as FQGNSA. The CDR3 covers 15 residues. The CDR3 region has the DNA TGTGCCAGCAGCTTAAGGTCGGCTAGTCCGTCCGAGCAGTACTTC. It is translated as CASSLRSASPSEQYF.